This T cell receptor (beta chain) was sequenced in a study of blood T cell repertoires in COVID-19. The wider study: Sample material is recorded as cDNA or gDNA derived from T cells, B-cell-depleted T cells, or PBMCs.

Authors' methods: For nucleated cells, counts were estimated from reference gene primer amplification. The data were produced by immunoSEQ multiplex PCR, yet TCRdb's version contains in-frame clones alone and is incomplete. V and J calls and clone size come straight from that table; D and trimming were deduced from the DNA. The sample records about 250,000 clones, about four fifths being singletons. Trimming left V 3 bases short and J 0 bases short, with 9 bases between. CDR1 is KGHSH and CDR2 is LQKENI in the germline V gene. The CDR3 spans 14 residues. The V gene is TRBV18, the J gene TRBJ2-7; D call uncertain. This receptor was obtained from an elderly man with acute or convalescent COVID-19. The specimen was peripheral blood. The CDR3 DNA follows: TGTGCCAGCTCACCTCAAGTGAGCTCCTACGAGCAGTACTTC. Its translation: CASSPQVSSYEQYF. The whole variable domain, remainder taken from reference TRBV18 and TRBJ2-7, is NAGVMQNPRHLVRRRGQEARLRCSPMKGHSHVYWYRQLPEEGLKFMVYLQKENIIDESGMPKERFSAEFPKEGPSILRIQQVVRGDSAAYFCASSPQVSSYEQYFGPGTRLTVT.